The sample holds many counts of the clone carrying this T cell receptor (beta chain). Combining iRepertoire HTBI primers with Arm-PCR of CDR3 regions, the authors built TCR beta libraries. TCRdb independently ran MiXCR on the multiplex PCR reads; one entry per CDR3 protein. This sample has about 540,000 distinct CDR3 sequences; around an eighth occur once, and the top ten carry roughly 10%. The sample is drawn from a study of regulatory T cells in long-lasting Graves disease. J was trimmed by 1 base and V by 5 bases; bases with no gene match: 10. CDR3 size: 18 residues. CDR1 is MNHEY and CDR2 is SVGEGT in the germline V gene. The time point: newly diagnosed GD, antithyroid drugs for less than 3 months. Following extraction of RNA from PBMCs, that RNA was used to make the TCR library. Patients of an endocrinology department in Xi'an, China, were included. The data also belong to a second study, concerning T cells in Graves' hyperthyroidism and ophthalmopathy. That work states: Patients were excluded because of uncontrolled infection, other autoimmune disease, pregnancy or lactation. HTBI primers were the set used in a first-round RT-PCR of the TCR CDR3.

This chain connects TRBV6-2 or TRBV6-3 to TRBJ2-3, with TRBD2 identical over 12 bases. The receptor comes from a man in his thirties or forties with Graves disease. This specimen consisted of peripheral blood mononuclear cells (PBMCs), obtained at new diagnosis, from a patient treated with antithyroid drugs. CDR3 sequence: CASSESRLAGGGTDTQYF. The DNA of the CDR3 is TGTGCCAGCAGTGAAAGTCGGCTAGCGGGAGGGGGCACAGATACGCAGTATTTT.